The next 5 T cell receptor beta chains were all read from a single sample in a study of blood T cell repertoires in COVID-19 (dated by TCRdb to the early 2020s). The library was built by means of the immunoSEQ multiplex PCR assay. TCRdb took over this immuneACCESS table, retaining in-frame rearrangements with V and J assigned. Such tables are incomplete; in checked studies, under half of the missing clones stem from an unresolved V gene, and the remainder is unexplained. The sample data list 200,000 to 250,000 clones, and 84% of these were observed just once. Less than 20% of the sample lies in the top ten. What was sequenced was peripheral blood. Receptors were obtained from a woman aged 80 or over with active or convalescent COVID-19.

This rearrangement joins TRBV28 to TRBJ2-4, with TRBD2 matching over 9 bases. With V trimmed by 5 bases and J by 6 bases, 11 bases remained unmatched. Germline V lookup: CDR1 MDHEN, CDR2 SYDVKM. CDR3 length equals 16 residues. This CDR3 is CASSKSGRMQGNIQYF. In DNA, the CDR3 is TGTGCCAGCAGTAAAAGCGGGAGGATGCAGGGAAACATTCAGTACTTC.

The chain joins TRBV5-6 to TRBJ2-1; 11 bases line up with TRBD2. Germline CDR1 reads SGHDT; CDR2 reads YYEEEE. The junction had 5 bases not matched to a gene; V was cut back by 0 bases and J by 0 bases. There are 18 residues in the CDR3. Here the CDR3 reads CASSLDSGGAFSYNEQFF. CDR3 sequence (DNA): TGTGCCAGCAGCTTGGATAGCGGGGGGGCCTTCTCCTACAATGAGCAGTTCTTC.

This clone was seen only a few times. The V call is TRBV13, the J call TRBJ2-7; TRBD2 agrees at 9 bases. The CDR3 covers 15 residues. Trimming removed 4 bases from V and 0 bases from J; junction bases left unmatched: 4. The germline CDR1 and CDR2 sequences are PRHDT and FYEKMQ (reference sequence). The CDR3 DNA follows: TGTGCCAGCAGCTCCCGCGGGAGGGGCTCCTACGAGCAGTACTTC. It encodes CASSSRGRGSYEQYF.

This clone has a single count. V is TRBV28 and J is TRBJ2-7; unclear D gene. V lost 3 bases to trimming and J lost 2 bases, with 11 bases between them. The CDR3 runs to 14 residues. CDR1 is MDHEN, CDR2 SYDVKM, per germline. In DNA, the CDR3 is TGTGCCAGCAGTTTGCATACCGCTACCTACGAGCAGTACTTC. Its protein is CASSLHTATYEQYF.

J is TRBJ2-1 and V is TRBV29-1; the match to TRBD1 covers 9 bases. The length of the CDR3 is 12 residues. From germline, CDR1 is SQVTM and CDR2 ANQGSEA. J lost 6 bases, V lost 7 bases, and 4 bases had no gene match. CDR3 nucleotide sequence: TGCAGCGGAGGGACAGGGCGCAATGAGCAGTTCTTC. Its protein is CSGGTGRNEQFF.